Listed below are T cell receptor beta chains from one sample, sequenced in a study of tumor-infiltrating lymphocytes in localized non-small cell lung cancer. TCRdb's table, derived via immunoSEQ multiplex PCR, lists solely in-frame clones and lacks some. The table has around 15,000 clones, roughly 40% seen once. Material: lung tumor tissue. These TCRs come from a human donor with non-small cell lung cancer. Both conserved end residues are part of each CDR3. The order of the fields is V gene, J gene, clone size, D gene, CDR3 protein, CDR3 DNA. A D gene is named only where the DNA matches it firmly. Some rows have no size entry. The others give once, few or many, or a class for an expanded clone.

>TRBV6-5|TRBJ2-7|NA|NA
CAAGRGYEQYF
TGTGCCGCAGGTCGGGGGTACGAGCAGTACTTC
>TRBV6-4|TRBJ2-2|medium-sized|NA
CASSQGNTGELFF
TGTGCCAGCAGCCAGGGGAACACCGGGGAGCTGTTTTTT
>TRBV4-2|TRBJ1-1|NA|NA
CASSQVGRVGAGRTEAFF
TGTGCCAGCAGCCAAGTGGGGCGAGTGGGGGCCGGTCGCACTGAAGCTTTCTTT
>TRBV19|TRBJ2-7|few|NA
CASKWDRSSYEQYF
TGTGCCAGTAAGTGGGACCGCAGCTCCTACGAGCAGTACTTC
>TRBV28|TRBJ1-2|few|NA
CASSLRGPVRGYTF
TGTGCCAGCAGTTTAAGGGGACCGGTACGGGGCTACACCTTC
>TRBV29-1|TRBJ2-1|NA|TRBD2
CSVESSGSLSYNEQFF
TGCAGCGTTGAATCTAGCGGGAGCCTCTCCTACAATGAGCAGTTCTTC
>TRBV5-6|TRBJ2-7|medium-sized|TRBD1
CASSLVPGQGRPEQYF
TGTGCCAGCAGCTTGGTTCCGGGACAGGGAAGGCCCGAGCAGTACTTC
>TRBV5-1|TRBJ2-5|NA|TRBD2
CASSQGLADQETQYF
TGCGCCAGCAGCCAGGGACTAGCGGACCAAGAGACCCAGTACTTC
>TRBV9|TRBJ1-2|NA|TRBD1
CASSVSPGGYGYTF
TGTGCCAGCAGCGTCTCCCCAGGGGGCTATGGCTACACCTTC
>TRBV6-6|TRBJ2-7|NA|NA
CASSYSGPPYEQYF
TGTGCCAGCAGTTACTCCGGACCGCCCTACGAGCAGTACTTC
>TRBV27|TRBJ2-1|NA|TRBD1
CASSQDRAYNEQFF
TGTGCCAGCAGTCAGGACAGGGCGTACAATGAGCAGTTCTTC
>TRBV15|TRBJ1-2|NA|NA
CATSRDPTGTFYGYTF
TGTGCCACCAGCAGAGATCCAACAGGGACTTTCTATGGCTACACCTTC
>TRBV14|TRBJ1-1|few|NA
CASSFYGRQNTEAFF
TGTGCCAGCAGCTTTTATGGCAGACAGAACACTGAAGCTTTCTTT
>TRBV11-3|TRBJ2-3|few|TRBD1
CASSLDGQGIPDTQYF
TGTGCCAGCAGCTTAGATGGACAGGGGATCCCAGATACGCAGTATTTT
>TRBV11-2|TRBJ1-2|many|TRBD1
CASRLGGTGLHGYTF
TGTGCCAGCAGATTAGGCGGGACAGGGCTCCATGGCTACACCTTC
>TRBV6-1|TRBJ2-1|NA|NA
CASSESSVHEQFF
TGTGCCAGCAGTGAATCGTCCGTCCATGAGCAGTTCTTC
>TRBV4-1|TRBJ1-4|NA|NA
CASSGRGMVENEKLFF
TGCGCCAGCAGCGGCAGGGGTATGGTAGAGAATGAAAAACTGTTTTTT
>TRBV7-2|TRBJ2-2|NA|TRBD2
CASSSSGGNTGELFF
TGTGCCAGCAGCTCTAGCGGGGGGAACACCGGGGAGCTGTTTTTT
>TRBV11-2|TRBJ1-5|NA|NA
CASSLDPVKPQHF
TGTGCCAGCAGCTTAGATCCGGTCAAGCCCCAGCATTTT
>TRBV14|TRBJ2-1|NA|NA
CASSRVANNEQFF
TGTGCCAGCAGCCGCGTCGCAAACAATGAGCAGTTCTTC
>TRBV5-1|TRBJ2-5|few|NA
CASSLGTGGQETQYF
TGCGCCAGCAGCTTGGGGACAGGAGGGCAAGAGACCCAGTACTTC
>TRBV5-1|TRBJ2-2|NA|NA
CASSLAVGGELFF
TGCGCCAGCAGCTTGGCCGTAGGCGGGGAGCTGTTTTTT
>TRBV7-7|TRBJ2-7|NA|NA
CASSLAVGREAYEQYF
TGTGCTAGCAGCTTAGCGGTGGGCAGAGAGGCCTACGAGCAGTACTTC
>TRBV4-1|TRBJ1-2|NA|NA
CASSHSNNYGYTF
TGCGCCAGCAGCCACAGCAATAACTATGGCTACACCTTC
>TRBV7-2|TRBJ2-2|NA|TRBD2
CASSRGGVTGELFF
TGTGCCAGCAGCCGGGGGGGGGTCACCGGGGAGCTGTTTTTT
>TRBV6-6|TRBJ2-6|NA|NA
CASIDRNSGANVLTF
TGTGCCAGCATTGACAGGAACTCTGGGGCCAACGTCCTGACTTTC
>TRBV19|TRBJ2-4|NA|NA
CASSRGYIQYF
TGTGCCAGTAGTCGGGGTTACATTCAGTACTTC
>TRBV7-2|TRBJ2-2|NA|TRBD2
CASRPLAGTVGELFF
TGTGCCAGCAGACCACTAGCGGGGACGGTCGGGGAGCTGTTTTTT
>TRBV30|TRBJ1-2|few|NA
CAWFRDTQLYGYTF
TGTGCCTGGTTCCGGGACACGCAGCTCTATGGCTACACCTTC
>TRBV14|TRBJ2-7|NA|NA
CASSQDGQFSYEQYF
TGTGCCAGCAGCCAAGATGGTCAATTTTCTTACGAGCAGTACTTC
>TRBV9|TRBJ1-6|NA|NA
CASSPHDYNSPLHF
TGTGCCAGCAGCCCCCATGACTATAATTCACCCCTCCACTTT
>TRBV6-5|TRBJ1-2|NA|NA
CASSWGQGGYGYTF
TGTGCCAGCAGCTGGGGTCAGGGTGGCTATGGCTACACCTTC
>TRBV6-6|TRBJ2-2|once|NA
CASSYSGVGELFF
TGTGCCAGCAGTTACTCAGGGGTCGGGGAGCTGTTTTTT
>TRBV6-1|TRBJ1-1|few|NA
CASRTVNTEAFF
TGTGCCAGCAGGACAGTGAACACTGAAGCTTTCTTT
>TRBV14|TRBJ2-1|NA|NA
CASSALGPSYNEQFF
TGTGCCAGCAGCGCACTAGGTCCCTCCTACAATGAGCAGTTCTTC
>TRBV10-3|TRBJ2-2|few|NA
CAILGGVTTGELFF
TGTGCCATTCTCGGAGGGGTAACCACCGGGGAGCTGTTTTTT
>TRBV21-1|TRBJ2-7|few|NA
CASTQKGTGVNEQYF
TGTGCCAGCACCCAAAAGGGGACAGGGGTCAACGAGCAGTACTTC
>TRBV4-2|TRBJ1-6|few|NA
CASSQDRNSPLHF
TGTGCCAGCAGCCAAGATAGGAATTCACCCCTCCACTTT
>TRBV19|TRBJ2-1|NA|NA
CASIKGTSGDNEQFF
TGTGCCAGTATTAAGGGGACCTCAGGAGACAATGAGCAGTTCTTC